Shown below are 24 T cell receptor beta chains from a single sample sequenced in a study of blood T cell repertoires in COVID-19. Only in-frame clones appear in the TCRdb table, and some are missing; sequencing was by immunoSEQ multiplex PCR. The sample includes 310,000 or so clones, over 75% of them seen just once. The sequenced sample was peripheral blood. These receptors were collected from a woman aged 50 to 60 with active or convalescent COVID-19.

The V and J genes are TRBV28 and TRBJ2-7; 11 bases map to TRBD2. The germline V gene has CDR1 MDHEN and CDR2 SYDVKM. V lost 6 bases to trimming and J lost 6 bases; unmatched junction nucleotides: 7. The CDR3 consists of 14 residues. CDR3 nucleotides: TGTGCCAGCAGGCACGCCGGGACTAGCGGCGAGCAGTACTTC. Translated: CASRHAGTSGEQYF.

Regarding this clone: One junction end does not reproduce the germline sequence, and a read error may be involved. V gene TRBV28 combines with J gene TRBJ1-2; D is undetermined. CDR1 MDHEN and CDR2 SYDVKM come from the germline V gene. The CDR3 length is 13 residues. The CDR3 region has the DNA TGTGCCAGCAGTCCCCCAATGGCCCGATTTGCATTCTTC. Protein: CASSPPMARFAFF.

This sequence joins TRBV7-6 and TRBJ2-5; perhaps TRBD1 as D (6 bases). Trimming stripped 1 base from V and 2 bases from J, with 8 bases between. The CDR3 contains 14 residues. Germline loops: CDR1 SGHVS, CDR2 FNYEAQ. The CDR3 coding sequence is TGTGCCAGCAGCTTAGGAACAGGGCAAGAGACCCAGTACTTC. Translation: CASSLGTGQETQYF.

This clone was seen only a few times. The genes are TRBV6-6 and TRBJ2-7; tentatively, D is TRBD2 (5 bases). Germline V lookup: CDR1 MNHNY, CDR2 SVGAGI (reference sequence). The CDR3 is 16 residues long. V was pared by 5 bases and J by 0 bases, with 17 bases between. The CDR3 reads CASSTLRAGVSYEQYF. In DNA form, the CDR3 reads TGTGCCAGCAGTACCCTCCGTGCCGGGGTCTCCTACGAGCAGTACTTC.

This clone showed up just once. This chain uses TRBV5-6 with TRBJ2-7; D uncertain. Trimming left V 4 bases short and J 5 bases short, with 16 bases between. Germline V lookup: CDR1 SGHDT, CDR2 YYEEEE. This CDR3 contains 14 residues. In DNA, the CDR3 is TGTGCCAGCAGCCTCCAGTGGGTCCAGGACGAGCAGTACTTC. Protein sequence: CASSLQWVQDEQYF.

This CDR3 is CASSGPGQGDYGYTF. CDR3 in DNA: TGTGCCAGCAGTGGCCCGGGACAGGGGGACTATGGCTACACCTTC. This chain uses TRBV6-2 or TRBV6-3 with TRBJ1-2, with TRBD1 identical over 11 bases. Germline V gene lookup returns CDR1 MNHEY and CDR2 SVGEGT. The CDR3 loop spans 15 amino acids. The V segment lost 5 bases and the J segment 3 bases; nucleotides outside the gene matches: 5.

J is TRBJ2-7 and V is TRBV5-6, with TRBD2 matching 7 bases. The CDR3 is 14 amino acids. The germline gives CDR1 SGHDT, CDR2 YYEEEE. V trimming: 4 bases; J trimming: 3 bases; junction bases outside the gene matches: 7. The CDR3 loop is CASSPGLGDYEQYF. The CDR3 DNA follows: TGTGCCAGCAGCCCAGGACTAGGGGACTACGAGCAGTACTTC.

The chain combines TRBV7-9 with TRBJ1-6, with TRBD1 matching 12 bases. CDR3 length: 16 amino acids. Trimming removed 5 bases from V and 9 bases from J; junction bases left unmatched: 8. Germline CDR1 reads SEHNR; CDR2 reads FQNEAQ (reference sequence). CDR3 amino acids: CASSRGDRGLGSPLHF. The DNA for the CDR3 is TGTGCCAGCAGCCGAGGGGACAGGGGGCTAGGTTCACCCCTCCACTTT.

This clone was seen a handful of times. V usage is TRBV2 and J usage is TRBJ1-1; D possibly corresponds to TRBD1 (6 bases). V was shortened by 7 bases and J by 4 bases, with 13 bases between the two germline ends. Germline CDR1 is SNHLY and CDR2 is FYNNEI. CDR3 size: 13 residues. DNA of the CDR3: TGTGCCAGCAAGGTCACAGGGTTCACTGAAGCTTTCTTT. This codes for CASKVTGFTEAFF. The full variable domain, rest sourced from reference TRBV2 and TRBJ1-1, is EPEVTQTPSHQVTQMGQEVILRCVPISNHLYFYWYRQILGQKVEFLVSFYNNEISEKSEIFDDQFSVERPDGSNFTLKIRSTKLEDSAMYFCASKVTGFTEAFFGQGTRLTVV.

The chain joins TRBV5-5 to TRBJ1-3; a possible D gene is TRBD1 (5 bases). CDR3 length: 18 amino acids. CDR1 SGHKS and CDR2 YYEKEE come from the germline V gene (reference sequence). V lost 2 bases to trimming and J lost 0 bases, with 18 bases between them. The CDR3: CASSFQGIPLDSGNTIYF. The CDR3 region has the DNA TGTGCCAGCAGCTTTCAGGGAATACCCCTCGACTCTGGAAACACCATATATTTT.

CDR3 nucleotide sequence: TGTGCCAGCAGTTCAAGGGGGGGAGCGGTGAACGGCTACACCTTC. Translation gives CASSSRGGAVNGYTF. The chain recombines TRBV28 with TRBJ1-2, with TRBD1 as a possible D gene (6 bases). The CDR3 totals 15 residues. The ends were cut back, 4 bases at V and 8 bases at J, with 20 bases in the middle. CDR1 is MDHEN, CDR2 SYDVKM, per germline.

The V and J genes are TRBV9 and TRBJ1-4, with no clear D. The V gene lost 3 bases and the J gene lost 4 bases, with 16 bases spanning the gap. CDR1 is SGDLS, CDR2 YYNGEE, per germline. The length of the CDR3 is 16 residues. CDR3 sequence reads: CASSATSHRLNEKLFF. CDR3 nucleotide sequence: TGTGCCAGCAGCGCTACTTCGCATCGTCTTAATGAAAAACTGTTTTTT.

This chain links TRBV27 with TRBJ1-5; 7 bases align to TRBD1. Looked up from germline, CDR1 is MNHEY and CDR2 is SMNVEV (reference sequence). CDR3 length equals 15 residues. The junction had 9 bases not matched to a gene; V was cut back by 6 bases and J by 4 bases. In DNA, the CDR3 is TGTGCCAGCAGCCCCGGACAGGAGATAAATCAGCCCCAGCATTTT. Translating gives CASSPGQEINQPQHF.

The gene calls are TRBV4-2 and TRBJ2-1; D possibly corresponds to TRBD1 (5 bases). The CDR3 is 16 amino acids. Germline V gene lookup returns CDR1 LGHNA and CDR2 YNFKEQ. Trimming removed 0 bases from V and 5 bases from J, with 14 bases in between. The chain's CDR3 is CASSQDLSRADNEQFF. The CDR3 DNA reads TGTGCCAGCAGCCAAGATCTAAGCAGGGCTGACAATGAGCAGTTCTTC.

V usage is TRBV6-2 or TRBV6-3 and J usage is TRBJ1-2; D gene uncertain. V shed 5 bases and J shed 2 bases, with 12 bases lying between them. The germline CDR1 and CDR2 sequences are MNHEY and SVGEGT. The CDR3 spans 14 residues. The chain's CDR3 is CASSLPVVNYGYTF. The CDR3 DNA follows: TGTGCCAGCAGTCTACCGGTAGTCAACTATGGCTACACCTTC.

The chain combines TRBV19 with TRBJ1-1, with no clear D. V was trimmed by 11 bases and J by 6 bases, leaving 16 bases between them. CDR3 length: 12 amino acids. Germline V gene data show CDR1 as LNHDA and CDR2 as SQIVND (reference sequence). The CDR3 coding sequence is TGTGCCTCGAGGGCAATTAACGCTGAAGCTTTCTTT. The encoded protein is CASRAINAEAFF.

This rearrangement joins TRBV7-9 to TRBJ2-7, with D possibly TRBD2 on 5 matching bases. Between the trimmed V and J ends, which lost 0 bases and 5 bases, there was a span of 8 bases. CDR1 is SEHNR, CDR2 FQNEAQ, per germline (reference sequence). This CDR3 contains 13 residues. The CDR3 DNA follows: TGTGCCAGCAGCTTAGCCTTGGAGGACGAGCAGTACTTC. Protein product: CASSLALEDEQYF.

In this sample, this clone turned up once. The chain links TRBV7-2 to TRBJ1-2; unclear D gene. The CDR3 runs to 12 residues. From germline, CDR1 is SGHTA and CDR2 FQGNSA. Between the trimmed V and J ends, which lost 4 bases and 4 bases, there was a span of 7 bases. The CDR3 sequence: CASSSNSYGYTF. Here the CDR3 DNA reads TGTGCCAGCAGCTCTAACAGCTATGGCTACACCTTC.

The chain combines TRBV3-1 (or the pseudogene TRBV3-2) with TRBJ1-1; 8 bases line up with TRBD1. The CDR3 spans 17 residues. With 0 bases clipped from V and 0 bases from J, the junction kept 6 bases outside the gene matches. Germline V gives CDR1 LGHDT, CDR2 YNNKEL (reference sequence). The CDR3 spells CASSQEDQGALNTEAFF. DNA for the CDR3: TGTGCCAGCAGCCAAGAGGATCAGGGGGCTTTGAACACTGAAGCTTTCTTT.

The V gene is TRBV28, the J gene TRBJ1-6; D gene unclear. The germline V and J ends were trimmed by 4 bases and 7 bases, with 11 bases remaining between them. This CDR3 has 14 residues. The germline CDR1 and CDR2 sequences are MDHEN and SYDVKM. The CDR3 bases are TGTGCCAGCAGTTCAGCGTTACCCAATTCACCCCTCCACTTT. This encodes CASSSALPNSPLHF. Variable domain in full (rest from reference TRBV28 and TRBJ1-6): DVKVTQSSRYLVKRTGEKVFLECVQDMDHENMFWYRQDPGLGLRLIYFSYDVKMKEKGDIPEGYSVSREKKERFSLILESASTNQTSMYLCASSSALPNSPLHFGNGTRLTVT.

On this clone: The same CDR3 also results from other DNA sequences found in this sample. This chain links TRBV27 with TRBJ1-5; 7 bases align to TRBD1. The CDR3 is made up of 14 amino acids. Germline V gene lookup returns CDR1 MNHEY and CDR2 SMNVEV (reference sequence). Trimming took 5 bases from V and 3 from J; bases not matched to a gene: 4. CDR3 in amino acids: CASSLGTVNQPQHF. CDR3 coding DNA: TGTGCCAGCAGTCTTGGGACAGTCAATCAGCCCCAGCATTTT.

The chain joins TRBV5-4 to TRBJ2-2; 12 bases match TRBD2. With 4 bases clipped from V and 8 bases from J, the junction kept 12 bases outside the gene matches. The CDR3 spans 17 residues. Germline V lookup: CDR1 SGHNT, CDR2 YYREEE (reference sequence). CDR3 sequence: CASSTGTLAGGSGELFF. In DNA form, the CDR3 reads TGTGCCAGCAGCACTGGGACACTAGCGGGAGGTTCTGGGGAGCTGTTTTTT. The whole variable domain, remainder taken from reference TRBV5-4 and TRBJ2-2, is ETGVTQSPTHLIKTRGQQVTLRCSSQSGHNTVSWYQQALGQGPQFIFQYYREEENGRGNFPPRFSGLQFPNYSSELNVNALELDDSALYLCASSTGTLAGGSGELFFGEGSRLTVL.

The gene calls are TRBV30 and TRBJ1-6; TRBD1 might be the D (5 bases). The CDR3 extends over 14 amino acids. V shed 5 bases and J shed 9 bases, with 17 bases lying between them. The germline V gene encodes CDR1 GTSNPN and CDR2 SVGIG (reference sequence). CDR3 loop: CAWDLGGVGSPLHF. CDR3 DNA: TGTGCCTGGGACTTAGGAGGGGTCGGTTCACCCCTCCACTTT.

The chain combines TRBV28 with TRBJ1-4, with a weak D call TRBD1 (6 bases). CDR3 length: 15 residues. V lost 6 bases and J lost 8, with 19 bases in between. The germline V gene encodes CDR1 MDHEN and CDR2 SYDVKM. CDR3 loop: CASSPTGGKKEKLFF. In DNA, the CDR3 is TGTGCCAGCAGCCCGACAGGTGGGAAGAAAGAAAAACTGTTTTTT.